These 24 T cell receptor beta chains were all obtained from the same sample, sequenced in a study of blood T cell repertoires in COVID-19. This table comes from immunoSEQ multiplex PCR, and its TCRdb copy is limited to in-frame clones, with some not included. The sample holds more than 200,000 clones, 70% to 90% seen once. Sample: peripheral blood. The receptors were gathered from a woman aged 40-49 years who had recovered from COVID-19.

This clone was counted a few times. The chain recombines TRBV5-1 with TRBJ2-4, with 8 nucleotides matching TRBD2. CDR1 is SGHRS and CDR2 is YFSETQ in the germline V gene. V was pared by 4 bases and J by 2 bases, with 2 bases of the junction left unmatched. This CDR3 region has 14 residues. The CDR3 protein is CASSSGGTKNIQYF. The CDR3 DNA follows: TGCGCCAGCAGCAGCGGGGGTACCAAAAACATTCAGTACTTC.

This sequence joins TRBV5-1 and TRBJ1-6, with D perhaps matching TRBD1 (6 bases). In germline, CDR1 is SGHRS, CDR2 YFSETQ. V gave up 4 bases and J gave up 7 bases, with 24 bases separating them. The CDR3 totals 18 residues. The CDR3 sequence is CASSLNPTGEPFNSPLHF. CDR3 DNA sequence: TGCGCCAGCAGCCTCAACCCGACAGGAGAGCCATTCAATTCACCCCTCCACTTT.

The chain is built from TRBV7-9 and TRBJ1-4; 7 bases are shared with TRBD1. The CDR3 sequence is 14 residues long. Germline loops: CDR1 SEHNR, CDR2 FQNEAQ (reference sequence). The trim removed 5 bases at V and 5 bases at J, leaving 5 bases unmatched. CDR3 protein: CASSRGTDNEKLFF. The CDR3, as DNA: TGTGCCAGCAGCCGTGGGACAGACAATGAAAAACTGTTTTTT. Full variable domain (missing parts from reference TRBV7-9 and TRBJ1-4): DTGVSQNPRHKITKRGQNVTFRCDPISEHNRLYWYRQTLGQGPEFLTYFQNEAQLEKSRLLSDRFSAERPKGSFSTLEIQRTEQGDSAMYLCASSRGTDNEKLFFGSGTQLSVL.

This chain uses TRBV19 with TRBJ2-7, with 9 bases that match TRBD2. CDR1 is LNHDA, CDR2 SQIVND, per germline (reference sequence). This CDR3 has 15 amino acids. Trimming cost V 3 bases and J 1 base; bases outside gene matches: 4. The CDR3 here is CASSIASGMSYEQYF. For the CDR3, the DNA is TGTGCCAGTAGTATCGCTAGCGGGATGTCCTACGAGCAGTACTTC.

The chain links TRBV18 to TRBJ2-1; 12 bases are shared with TRBD2. The CDR3 extends over 16 amino acids. With V trimmed by 0 bases and J by 7 bases, 4 bases remained unmatched. Germline CDR1 and CDR2: KGHSH and LQKENI. The CDR3: CASSPPVLAGGNEQFF. The DNA for the CDR3 is TGTGCCAGCTCACCACCGGTACTAGCGGGGGGAAATGAGCAGTTCTTC.

The chain joins TRBV6-5 to TRBJ1-1; D perhaps matches TRBD1 (6 bases). V was clipped by 8 bases and J by 1 base, with 17 bases between them. The CDR3 is 15 residues long. CDR1 MNHEY and CDR2 SVGAGI come from the germline V gene. The CDR3 bases are TGTGCCAGCGCCCCTAGGGGGGGGCGGAACACTGAAGCTTTCTTT. Protein: CASAPRGGRNTEAFF.

As concerns this clone: The sample holds other DNA sequences that translate to the same CDR3. The chain uses TRBV5-6 and TRBJ2-7; 11 bases fit TRBD2. This CDR3 spans 14 amino acids. Germline-derived CDR1 and CDR2 are SGHDT and YYEEEE. The V gene end was trimmed by 4 bases and the J gene end by 3 bases; junction bases not matched to a gene: 3. CDR3 DNA: TGTGCCAGCAGCCTGGGACTAGCGGTCTACGAGCAGTACTTC. As protein: CASSLGLAVYEQYF.

This chain uses TRBV27 with TRBJ1-2; TRBD1 might be the D (6 bases). The CDR3 length is 11 residues. Germline V CDR1 and CDR2: MNHEY, SMNVEV (reference sequence). Trimming pared 5 bases from V and 5 bases from J, leaving 6 bases between. In DNA form, the CDR3 reads TGTGCCAGCAGTCAGGGGTATGGCTACACCTTC. The encoded protein is CASSQGYGYTF.

The gene calls are TRBV20-1 and TRBJ2-7, with no clear D. CDR1 and CDR2 from the germline V gene are DFQATT and SNEGSKA (reference sequence). This CDR3 spans 11 amino acids. The V end was cut by 0 bases, the J end by 7 bases, with 7 bases between. The DNA for the CDR3 is TGCAGTGCTAGAGATTCAGGAGAGCAGTACTTC. Translated, it gives CSARDSGEQYF.

The rearrangement links TRBV12-3 or TRBV12-4 to TRBJ1-1; no clear D gene. The CDR3 covers 11 residues. V was trimmed by 6 bases and J by 5 bases, leaving 7 bases between them. The CDR3 here is CASRRTTEAFF. DNA of the CDR3: TGTGCCAGCAGGCGCACGACTGAAGCTTTCTTT.

This clone was found once. V usage is TRBV28 and J usage is TRBJ2-7; TRBD2 aligns across 8 bases. The CDR3 runs to 11 residues. With V trimmed by 8 bases and J by 7 bases, 4 bases remained unmatched. Looked up from germline, CDR1 is MDHEN and CDR2 is SYDVKM. CDR3 sequence reads: CASRGGWEQYF. CDR3 nucleotides: TGTGCCAGCCGCGGGGGGTGGGAGCAGTACTTC.

Only one count was recorded for this clone. This chain joins TRBV5-8 and TRBJ2-5; unclear D gene. In germline, CDR1 is SGHTS, CDR2 YDEGEE. This CDR3 region has 13 residues. V was cut by 1 base and J by 5 bases, with 9 bases left in between. This CDR3 is CASSLWASETQYF. The CDR3 DNA reads TGTGCCAGCAGCTTGTGGGCCTCGGAGACCCAGTACTTC.

The sample holds one count of this clone. The chain is built from TRBV11-2 and TRBJ2-2, with TRBD2 identical over 9 bases. The junction had 11 bases not matched to a gene; V was cut back by 1 base and J by 5 bases. The CDR3 sequence is 18 residues long. Germline assignment: CDR1 SGHAT and CDR2 FQNNGV. The CDR3 DNA reads TGTGCCAGCAGCTTAGTCCCCGGGACTAGCTCTAATACCGGGGAGCTGTTTTTT. This sequence encodes CASSLVPGTSSNTGELFF.

This sequence joins TRBV5-6 and TRBJ1-3, with 7 bases lining up with TRBD1. V lost 3 bases and J lost 2; bases outside the gene matches: 5. Germline V CDR1 and CDR2: SGHDT, YYEEEE. There are 15 residues in the CDR3. The CDR3 here is CASSSQDRTGNTIYF. CDR3 in DNA: TGTGCCAGCAGCTCTCAGGACAGGACTGGAAACACCATATATTTT.

The V and J genes are TRBV4-1 and TRBJ2-7; the D is unclear. The CDR3 consists of 14 residues. CDR1 and CDR2 from the germline V gene are MGHRA and YSYEKL. The V end lost 0 bases, the J end lost 0 bases, and 6 bases lay between the germline ends. The CDR3 nucleotides are TGCGCCAGCAGCCAAGACGTCTCCTCCTACGAGCAGTACTTC. It translates to CASSQDVSSYEQYF.

This chain uses TRBV10-3 with TRBJ2-7, with 10 bases fitting TRBD2. Trimming cost V 5 bases and J 1 base; bases outside gene matches: 11. The CDR3 runs 17 residues. Germline assignment: CDR1 ENHRY and CDR2 SYGVKD. In DNA form, the CDR3 reads TGTGCCATCAGTCCCGGTGTAGCGGGGGGCCGTTCCTACGAGCAGTACTTC. Translation gives CAISPGVAGGRSYEQYF.

The CDR3 loop reads CASSAPTQGGNEKLFF. DNA of the CDR3: TGTGCCAGCAGCGCGCCTACTCAGGGAGGAAATGAAAAACTGTTTTTT. The chain has TRBV9 and TRBJ1-4, with D maybe TRBD1 (5 bases). This CDR3 spans 16 amino acids. Germline V gene data show CDR1 as SGDLS and CDR2 as YYNGEE. Deletions cut 3 bases from V and 5 bases from J, with 17 bases between.

This chain connects TRBV27 to TRBJ1-5, with 7 bases that match TRBD1. The V and J ends lost 8 bases and 6 bases, in that order; junction bases with no gene match: 16. The CDR3 covers 16 residues. Germline V gene lookup returns CDR1 MNHEY and CDR2 SMNVEV (reference sequence). The CDR3 nucleotides read TGTGCCAGCGGTCCAGGGGACAGACTTGCGGGTCAGCCCCAGCATTTT. Protein sequence: CASGPGDRLAGQPQHF.

J is TRBJ1-5 and V is TRBV30; D gene ambiguous. CDR1 and CDR2 from the germline V gene are GTSNPN and SVGIG (reference sequence). Trimming cost V 3 bases and J 3 bases, with 9 bases left between them. This CDR3 is built from 13 residues. For the CDR3, the DNA is TGTGCCTGGAGCCCAGGATTCAATCAGCCCCAGCATTTT. Translation: CAWSPGFNQPQHF.

CDR3 DNA sequence: TGCGCCAGCAGCTTCGGGACAGGGGGCAGAGTAGATTCACCCCTCCACTTT. This sequence encodes CASSFGTGGRVDSPLHF. The chain has TRBV5-1 and TRBJ1-6, with 12 bases fitting TRBD1. The germline CDR1 and CDR2 sequences are SGHRS and YFSETQ. The CDR3 contains 17 residues. The junction had 8 bases not matched to a gene; V was cut back by 2 bases and J by 8 bases.

CDR3 region: CASSIDRNTGELFF. In DNA form, the CDR3 reads TGTGCCAGTAGTATAGACAGAAACACCGGGGAGCTGTTTTTT. The genes are TRBV19 and TRBJ2-2; D call uncertain. CDR3 length: 14 amino acids. Germline V gene data show CDR1 as LNHDA and CDR2 as SQIVND (reference sequence). Trimming left V 0 bases short and J 2 bases short, with 4 bases between.

On this clone itself: At one end the junction does not follow the germline gene, possibly because of a read error. V gene TRBV4-3 combines with J gene TRBJ2-5; 9 positions agree with TRBD2. The CDR3 is 13 residues long. Germline CDR1 is LGHNA and CDR2 is YSLEER. The CDR3 DNA reads TGCGCCAGCAGCCAAGAGTTAAGCGGGGGGAGGAACTTC. Translation gives CASSQELSGGRNF.

The CDR3 nucleotides read TGCGCCAGCAGCCAAGATCGTACTAGCGGGCCTAGCACAGATACGCAGTATTTT. It is translated as CASSQDRTSGPSTDTQYF. The rearrangement uses TRBV4-3 and TRBJ2-3; 9 positions agree with TRBD2. V dropped 0 bases and J dropped 0; count of bases not matched to a gene: 7. CDR1 LGHNA and CDR2 YSLEER come from the germline V gene. The length of the CDR3 is 18 residues.

The chain combines TRBV28 with TRBJ1-6, with TRBD1 as a possible D gene (5 bases). V dropped 4 bases and J dropped 8 bases, with 18 bases sitting between them. Germline V lookup: CDR1 MDHEN, CDR2 SYDVKM. The CDR3 runs 16 residues. CDR3 region: CASSSPAAGGDSPLHF. In nucleotides, the CDR3 is TGTGCCAGCAGTTCACCGGCGGCCGGGGGAGATTCACCCCTCCACTTT.